The clone carrying this TCR beta chain was observed at least ten times. CDR3 length: 14 amino acids. Trimming took 0 bases from V and 3 from J, leaving 8 bases between them. The germline V gene has CDR1 ENHRY and CDR2 SYGVKD. Each CDR3 protein is one row after TCRdb ran MiXCR on the reads. Of 200,000 to 250,000 distinct CDR3 sequences listed, 25% to 35% are singletons. This record belongs to a study of kidney transplant recipient with SARS-CoV-2 infection. This TCR derives from a male patient between 25 and 39 years old who had COVID-19 and was a kidney transplant recipient. Some of these T cells may belong to the graft donor. This material consisted of a blood sample, taken at baseline and on day 111 from a kidney transplant recipient. The gene calls are TRBV10-3 and TRBJ1-2; no firm D call. The CDR3 is CAISESKQHYGYTF. In DNA, the CDR3 is TGTGCCATCAGTGAGTCAAAACAACACTATGGCTACACCTTC.